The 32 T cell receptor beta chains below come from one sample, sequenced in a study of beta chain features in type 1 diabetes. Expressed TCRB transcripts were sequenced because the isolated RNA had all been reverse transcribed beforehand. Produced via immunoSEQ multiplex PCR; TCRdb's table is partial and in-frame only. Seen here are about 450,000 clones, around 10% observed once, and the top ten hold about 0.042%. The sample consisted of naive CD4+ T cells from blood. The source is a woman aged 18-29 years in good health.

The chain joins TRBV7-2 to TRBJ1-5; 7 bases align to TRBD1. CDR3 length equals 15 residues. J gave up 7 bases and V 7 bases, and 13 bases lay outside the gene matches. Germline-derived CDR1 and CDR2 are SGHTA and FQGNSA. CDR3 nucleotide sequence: TGTGCCAGCAAAGTTACCGGGCAGGGGGGCCAGCCCCAGCATTTT. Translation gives CASKVTGQGGQPQHF.

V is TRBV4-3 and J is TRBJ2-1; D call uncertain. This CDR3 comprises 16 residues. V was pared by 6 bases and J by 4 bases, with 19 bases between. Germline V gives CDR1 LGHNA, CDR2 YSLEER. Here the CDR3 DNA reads TGCGCCAGCAGTCACTATACAGCACAAACTTACAATGAGCAGTTCTTC. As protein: CASSHYTAQTYNEQFF.

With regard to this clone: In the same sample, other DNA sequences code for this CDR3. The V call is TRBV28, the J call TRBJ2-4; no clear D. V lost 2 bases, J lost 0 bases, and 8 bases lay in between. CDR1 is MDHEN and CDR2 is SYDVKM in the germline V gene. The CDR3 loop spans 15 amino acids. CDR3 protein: CASSLGQLAKNIQYF. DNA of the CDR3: TGTGCCAGCAGTTTAGGTCAGCTAGCCAAAAACATTCAGTACTTC.

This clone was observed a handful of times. CDR3 nucleotide sequence: TGCGCCAGCAGCCAAGATCCGGCTAGCGGGAGCAATGAGCAGTTCTTC. Translation gives CASSQDPASGSNEQFF. The V call is TRBV4-3, the J call TRBJ2-1, with TRBD2 matching 10 bases. V dropped 0 bases and J dropped 6; count of bases not matched to a gene: 5. Germline CDR1 LGHNA, CDR2 YSLEER. This CDR3 region has 16 residues.

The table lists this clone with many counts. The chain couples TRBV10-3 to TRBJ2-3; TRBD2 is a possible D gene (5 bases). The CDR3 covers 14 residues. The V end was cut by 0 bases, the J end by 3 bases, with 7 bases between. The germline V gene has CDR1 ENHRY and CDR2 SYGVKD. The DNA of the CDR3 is TGTGCCATCAGTGAGTCGAGGGAAACAGATACGCAGTATTTT. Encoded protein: CAISESRETDTQYF.

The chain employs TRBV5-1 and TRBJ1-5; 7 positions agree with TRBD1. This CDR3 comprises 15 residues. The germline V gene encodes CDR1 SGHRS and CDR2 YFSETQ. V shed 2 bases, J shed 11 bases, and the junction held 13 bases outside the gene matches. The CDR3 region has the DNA TGCGCCAGCAGCTTTTCCCCTGGGACAGTCGCGTCCCAGCATTTT. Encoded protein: CASSFSPGTVASQHF.

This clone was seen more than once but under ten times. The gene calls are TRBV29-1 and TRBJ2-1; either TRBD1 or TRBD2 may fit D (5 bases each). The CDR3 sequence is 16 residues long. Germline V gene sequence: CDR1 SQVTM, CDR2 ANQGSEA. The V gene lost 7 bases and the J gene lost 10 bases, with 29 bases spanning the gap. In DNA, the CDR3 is TGCAGCGCTCCTCACCCCACAGGAGGTGTCGGTTACGAGCAGTTCTTC. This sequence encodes CSAPHPTGGVGYEQFF.

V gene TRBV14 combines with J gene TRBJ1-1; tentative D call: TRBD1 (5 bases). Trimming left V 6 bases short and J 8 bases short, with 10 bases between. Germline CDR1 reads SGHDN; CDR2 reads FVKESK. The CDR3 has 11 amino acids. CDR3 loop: CASSTGFEAFF. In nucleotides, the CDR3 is TGTGCCAGCAGTACAGGATTCGAAGCTTTCTTT.

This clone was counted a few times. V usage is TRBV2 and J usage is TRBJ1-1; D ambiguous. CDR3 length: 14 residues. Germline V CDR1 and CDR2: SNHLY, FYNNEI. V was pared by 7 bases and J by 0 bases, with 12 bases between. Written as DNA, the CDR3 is TGTGCCAGCAAGCATAGGAACATGAACACTGAAGCTTTCTTT. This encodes CASKHRNMNTEAFF.

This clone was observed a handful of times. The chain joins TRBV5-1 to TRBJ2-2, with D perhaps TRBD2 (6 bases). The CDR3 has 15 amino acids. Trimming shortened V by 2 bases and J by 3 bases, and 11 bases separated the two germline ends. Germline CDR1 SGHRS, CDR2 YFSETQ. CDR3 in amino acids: CASSFTSWDTGELFF. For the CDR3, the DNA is TGCGCCAGCAGCTTTACTAGCTGGGACACCGGGGAGCTGTTTTTT.

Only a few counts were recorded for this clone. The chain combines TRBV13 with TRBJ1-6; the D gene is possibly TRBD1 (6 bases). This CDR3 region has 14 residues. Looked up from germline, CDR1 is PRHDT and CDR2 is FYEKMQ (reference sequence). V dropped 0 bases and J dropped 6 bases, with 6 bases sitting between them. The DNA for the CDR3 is TGTGCCAGCAGCTTAGGCAGGGGTAATTCACCCCTCCACTTT. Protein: CASSLGRGNSPLHF.

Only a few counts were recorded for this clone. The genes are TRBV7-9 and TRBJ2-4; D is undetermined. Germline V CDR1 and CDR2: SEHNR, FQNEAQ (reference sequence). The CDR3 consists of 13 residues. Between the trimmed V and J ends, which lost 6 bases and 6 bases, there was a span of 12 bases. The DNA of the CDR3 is TGTGCCAGCAGTCGACCCGAAACAAACATTCAGTACTTC. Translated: CASSRPETNIQYF.

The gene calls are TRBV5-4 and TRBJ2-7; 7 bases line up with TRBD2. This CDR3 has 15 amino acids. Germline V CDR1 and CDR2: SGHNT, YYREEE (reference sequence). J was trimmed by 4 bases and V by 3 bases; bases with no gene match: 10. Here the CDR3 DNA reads TGTGCCAGCAGCTCGGGAGGTGGGAGTACTTACGAGCAGTACTTC. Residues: CASSSGGGSTYEQYF.

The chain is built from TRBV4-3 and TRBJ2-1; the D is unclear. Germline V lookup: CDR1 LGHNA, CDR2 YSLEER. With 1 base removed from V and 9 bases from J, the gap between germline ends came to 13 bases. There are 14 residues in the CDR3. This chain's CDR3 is CASSQGLRIGEQFF. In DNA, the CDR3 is TGCGCCAGCAGCCAAGGGCTGCGGATAGGTGAGCAGTTCTTC.

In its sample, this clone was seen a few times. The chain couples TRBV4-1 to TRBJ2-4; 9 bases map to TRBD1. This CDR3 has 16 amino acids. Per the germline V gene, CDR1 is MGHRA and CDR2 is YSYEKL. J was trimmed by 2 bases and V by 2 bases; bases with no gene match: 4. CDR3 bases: TGCGCCAGCAGCCAACCGGGACAGGGATCCAAAAACATTCAGTACTTC. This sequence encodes CASSQPGQGSKNIQYF.

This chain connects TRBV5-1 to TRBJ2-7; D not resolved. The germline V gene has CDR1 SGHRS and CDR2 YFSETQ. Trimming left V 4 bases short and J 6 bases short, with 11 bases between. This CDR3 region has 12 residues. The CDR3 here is CASSGPGGEQYV. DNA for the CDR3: TGCGCCAGCAGCGGCCCGGGTGGCGAGCAGTACGTC.

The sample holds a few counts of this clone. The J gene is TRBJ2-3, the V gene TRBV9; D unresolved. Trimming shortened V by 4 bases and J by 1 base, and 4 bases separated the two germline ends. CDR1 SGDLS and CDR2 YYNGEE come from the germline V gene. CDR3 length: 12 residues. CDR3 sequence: CASSTRTDTQYF. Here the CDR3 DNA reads TGTGCCAGCAGCACGCGCACAGATACGCAGTATTTT.

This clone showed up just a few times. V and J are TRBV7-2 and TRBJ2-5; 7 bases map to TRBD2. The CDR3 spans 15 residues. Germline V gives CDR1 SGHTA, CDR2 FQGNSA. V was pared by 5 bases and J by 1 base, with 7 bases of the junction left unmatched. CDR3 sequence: CASSGGVAGQETQYF. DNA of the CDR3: TGTGCCAGCAGCGGGGGGGTAGCGGGCCAAGAGACCCAGTACTTC.

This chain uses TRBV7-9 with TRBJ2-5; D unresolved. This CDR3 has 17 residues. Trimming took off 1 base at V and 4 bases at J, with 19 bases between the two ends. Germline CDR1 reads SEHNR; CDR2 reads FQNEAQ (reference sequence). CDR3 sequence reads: CASSLEGVSARRETQYF. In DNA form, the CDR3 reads TGTGCCAGCAGCTTAGAAGGTGTATCAGCTCGCCGAGAGACCCAGTACTTC.

The DNA for the CDR3 is TGTGCCAGCAGATACCGGGACAGTCGACCCCGGGAGCTGTTTTTT. Residues: CASRYRDSRPRELFF. The chain uses TRBV7-9 and TRBJ2-2; 7 bases fit TRBD1. V was clipped by 6 bases and J by 9 bases; unmatched bases: 13. From germline, CDR1 is SEHNR and CDR2 FQNEAQ (reference sequence). The length of the CDR3 is 15 residues.

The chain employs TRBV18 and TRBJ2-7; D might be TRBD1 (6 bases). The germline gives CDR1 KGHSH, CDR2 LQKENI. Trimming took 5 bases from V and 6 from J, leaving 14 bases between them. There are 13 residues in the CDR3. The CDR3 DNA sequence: TGTGCCAGCTCATCGGACCAGGGGAGCGAGCAGTACGTC. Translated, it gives CASSSDQGSEQYV.

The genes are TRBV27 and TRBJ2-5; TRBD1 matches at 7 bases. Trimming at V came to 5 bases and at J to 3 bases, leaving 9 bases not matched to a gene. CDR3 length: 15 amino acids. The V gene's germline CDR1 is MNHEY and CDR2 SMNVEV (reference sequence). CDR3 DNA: TGTGCCAGCAGTCCCGAACATGACAGGGAAGAGACCCAGTACTTC. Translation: CASSPEHDREETQYF.

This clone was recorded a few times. The CDR3 sequence is CASSPGGSDTQYF. The CDR3 DNA is TGTGCCAGCAGCCCCGGGGGGTCAGATACGCAGTATTTT. V and J are TRBV5-4 and TRBJ2-3; 7 bases map to TRBD2. This CDR3 spans 13 amino acids. Looked up from germline, CDR1 is SGHNT and CDR2 is YYREEE (reference sequence). V shed 4 bases and J 4 bases; nucleotides not matched to a gene: 3. The full variable domain, with the rest looked up from reference TRBV5-4 and TRBJ2-3, is ETGVTQSPTHLIKTRGQQVTLRCSSQSGHNTVSWYQQALGQGPQFIFQYYREEENGRGNFPPRFSGLQFPNYSSELNVNALELDDSALYLCASSPGGSDTQYFGPGTRLTVL.

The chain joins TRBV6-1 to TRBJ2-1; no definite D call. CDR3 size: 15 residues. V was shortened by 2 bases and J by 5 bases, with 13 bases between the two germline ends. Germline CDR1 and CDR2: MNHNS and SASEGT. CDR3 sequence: CASSELQSTNNEQFF. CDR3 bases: TGTGCCAGCAGTGAATTACAGAGTACTAACAATGAGCAGTTCTTC.

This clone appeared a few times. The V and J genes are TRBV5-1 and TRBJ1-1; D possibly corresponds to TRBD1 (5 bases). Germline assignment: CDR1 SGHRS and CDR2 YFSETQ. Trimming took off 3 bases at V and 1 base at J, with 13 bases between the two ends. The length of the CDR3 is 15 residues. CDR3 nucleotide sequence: TGCGCCAGCAGCTCAAGCCGGGACGGGAACACTGAAGCTTTCTTT. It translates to CASSSSRDGNTEAFF. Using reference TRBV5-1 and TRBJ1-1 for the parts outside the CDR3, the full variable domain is KAGVTQTPRYLIKTRGQQVTLSCSPISGHRSVSWYQQTPGQGLQFLFEYFSETQRNKGNFPGRFSGRQFSNSRSEMNVSTLELGDSALYLCASSSSRDGNTEAFFGQGTRLTVV.

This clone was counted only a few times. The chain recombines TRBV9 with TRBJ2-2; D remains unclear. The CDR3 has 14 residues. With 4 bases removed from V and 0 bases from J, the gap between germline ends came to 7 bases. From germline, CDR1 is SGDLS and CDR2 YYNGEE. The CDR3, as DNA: TGTGCCAGCAGCACCCACACGAACACCGGGGAGCTGTTTTTT. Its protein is CASSTHTNTGELFF.

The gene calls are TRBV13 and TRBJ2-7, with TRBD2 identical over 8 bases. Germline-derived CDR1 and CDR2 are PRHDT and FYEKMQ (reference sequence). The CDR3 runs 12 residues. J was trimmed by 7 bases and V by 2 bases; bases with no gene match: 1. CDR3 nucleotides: TGTGCCAGCAGCTTACAGCGGGGGGAGCAGTACGTC. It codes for CASSLQRGEQYV.

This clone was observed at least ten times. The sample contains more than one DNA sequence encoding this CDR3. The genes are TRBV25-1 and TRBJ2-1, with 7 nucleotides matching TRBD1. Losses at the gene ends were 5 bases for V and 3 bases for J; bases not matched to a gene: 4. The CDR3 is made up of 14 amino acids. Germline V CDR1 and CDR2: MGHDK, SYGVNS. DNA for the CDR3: TGTGCCAGCAGTAGAACAGGGGACTACAATGAGCAGTTCTTC. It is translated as CASSRTGDYNEQFF. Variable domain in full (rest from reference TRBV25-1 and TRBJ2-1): EADIYQTPRYLVIGTGKKITLECSQTMGHDKMYWYQQDPGMELHLIHYSYGVNSTEKGDLSSESTVSRIRTEHFPLTLESARPSHTSQYLCASSRTGDYNEQFFGPGTRLTVL.

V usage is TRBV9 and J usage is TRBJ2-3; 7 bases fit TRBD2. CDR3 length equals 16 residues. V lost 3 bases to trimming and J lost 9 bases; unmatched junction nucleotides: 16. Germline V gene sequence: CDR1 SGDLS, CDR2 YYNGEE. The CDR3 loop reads CASSGALGGRGDTQYF. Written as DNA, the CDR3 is TGTGCCAGCAGCGGGGCTTTGGGAGGGCGAGGCGACACGCAGTATTTT.

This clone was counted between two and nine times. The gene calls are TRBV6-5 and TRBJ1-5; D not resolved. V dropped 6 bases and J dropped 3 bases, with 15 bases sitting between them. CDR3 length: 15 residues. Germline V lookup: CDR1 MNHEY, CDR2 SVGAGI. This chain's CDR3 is CASSPSRLNNQPQHF. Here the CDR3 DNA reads TGTGCCAGCAGCCCCAGTCGGTTGAACAATCAGCCCCAGCATTTT.

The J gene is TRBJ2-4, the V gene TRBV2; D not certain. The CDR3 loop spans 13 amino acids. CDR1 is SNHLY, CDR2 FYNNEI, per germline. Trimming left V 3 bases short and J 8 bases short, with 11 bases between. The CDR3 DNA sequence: TGTGCCAGCAGTGACGCAGACTTGGACATTCAGTACTTC. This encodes CASSDADLDIQYF.

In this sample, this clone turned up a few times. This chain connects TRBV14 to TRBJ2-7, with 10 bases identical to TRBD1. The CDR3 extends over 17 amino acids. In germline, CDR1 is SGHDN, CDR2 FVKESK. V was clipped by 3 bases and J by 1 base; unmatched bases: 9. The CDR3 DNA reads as TGTGCCAGCAGCCATACCTACGGACAGGGGGGGTCCTACGAGCAGTACTTC. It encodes CASSHTYGQGGSYEQYF. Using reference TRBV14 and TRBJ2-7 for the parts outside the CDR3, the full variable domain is EAGVTQFPSHSVIEKGQTVTLRCDPISGHDNLYWYRRVMGKEIKFLLHFVKESKQDESGMPNNRFLAERTGGTYSTLKVQPAELEDSGVYFCASSHTYGQGGSYEQYFGPGTRLTVT.